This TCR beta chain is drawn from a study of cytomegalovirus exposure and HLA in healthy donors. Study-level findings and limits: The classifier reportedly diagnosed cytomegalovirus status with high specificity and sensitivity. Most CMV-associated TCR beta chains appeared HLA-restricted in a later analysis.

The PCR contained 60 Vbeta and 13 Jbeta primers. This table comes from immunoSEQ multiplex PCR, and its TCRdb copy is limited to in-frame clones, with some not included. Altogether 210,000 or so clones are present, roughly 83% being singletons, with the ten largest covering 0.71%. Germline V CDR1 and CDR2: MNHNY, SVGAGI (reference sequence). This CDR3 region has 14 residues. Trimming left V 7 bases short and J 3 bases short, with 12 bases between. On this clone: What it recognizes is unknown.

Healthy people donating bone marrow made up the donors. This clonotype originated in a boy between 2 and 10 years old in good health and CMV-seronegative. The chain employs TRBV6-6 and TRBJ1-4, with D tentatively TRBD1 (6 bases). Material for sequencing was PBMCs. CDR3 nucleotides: TGTGCCAGCAACTTTGGACAGTCTAATGAAAAACTGTTTTTT. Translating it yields CASNFGQSNEKLFF.